Following are 27 T cell receptor beta chains from one sample sequenced in a study of cytomegalovirus exposure and HLA in healthy donors. A multiplex PCR was run with 60 Vbeta primers and 13 Jbeta primers. Profiled with immunoSEQ multiplex PCR; TCRdb holds only in-frame clones, not every one. The profile shows approximately 150,000 clones, around 77% of them singletons. The sequencing sample was made of PBMCs. These receptors came from a woman aged 25-40 years in good health and CMV-seronegative.

Turning to this clone: Other DNA sequences from this sample encode an identical CDR3 as well. This chain joins TRBV5-1 and TRBJ2-1, with 11 bases fitting TRBD2. The junction had 3 bases not matched to a gene; V was cut back by 0 bases and J by 7 bases. This CDR3 region has 15 residues. CDR1 is SGHRS, CDR2 YFSETQ, per germline. CDR3 residues: CASSLDLAGGNEQFF. DNA of the CDR3: TGCGCCAGCAGCTTGGATCTAGCGGGGGGTAATGAGCAGTTCTTC.

This sequence joins TRBV5-4 and TRBJ1-1; unclear D gene. Per the germline V gene, CDR1 is SGHNT and CDR2 is YYREEE (reference sequence). The CDR3 totals 13 residues. V shed 4 bases and J shed 1 base, with 8 bases lying between them. CDR3 residues: CASSPPGNTEAFF. For the CDR3, the DNA is TGTGCCAGCAGCCCCCCGGGGAACACTGAAGCTTTCTTT.

V and J are TRBV9 and TRBJ2-5, with a tentative D call TRBD2 (5 bases). This CDR3 is built from 13 residues. Germline V gene lookup returns CDR1 SGDLS and CDR2 YYNGEE. Trimming cost V 4 bases and J 3 bases, with 10 bases left between them. For the CDR3, the DNA is TGTGCCAGCAGCCTGAGAGGGAAAGAGACCCAGTACTTC. It codes for CASSLRGKETQYF.

This rearrangement joins TRBV2 to TRBJ1-6; 8 bases map to TRBD1. The CDR3 spans 14 residues. The germline V gene has CDR1 SNHLY and CDR2 FYNNEI. V lost 6 bases and J lost 7; bases outside the gene matches: 5. The CDR3 protein is CASRAGQGNSPLHF. CDR3 sequence (DNA): TGTGCCAGCAGGGCAGGACAGGGAAATTCACCCCTCCACTTT.

This clone turned up a few times. CDR3 protein: CASSLVRGGNYGYTF. CDR3 sequence (DNA): TGTGCCAGCAGCTTAGTCCGGGGAGGGAACTATGGCTACACCTTC. The chain recombines TRBV7-2 with TRBJ1-2; D gene unclear. The length of the CDR3 is 15 residues. Germline CDR1 and CDR2: SGHTA and FQGNSA. Deletions cut 1 base from V and 2 bases from J, with 11 bases between.

The chain links TRBV27 to TRBJ1-1; 7 bases agree with TRBD1. Germline V gene data show CDR1 as MNHEY and CDR2 as SMNVEV (reference sequence). J gave up 0 bases and V 6 bases, and 4 bases lay outside the gene matches. The CDR3 totals 14 residues. The CDR3 sequence is CASRRQGLNTEAFF. DNA of the CDR3: TGTGCCAGCAGGAGACAGGGCCTGAACACTGAAGCTTTCTTT.

The chain recombines TRBV27 with TRBJ1-2; TRBD1 matches 9 bases. V shed 8 bases, J shed 5 bases, and the junction held 15 bases outside the gene matches. Germline assignment: CDR1 MNHEY and CDR2 SMNVEV (reference sequence). This CDR3 spans 16 amino acids. CDR3 nucleotides: TGTGCCAGCTACCACTACTCCGGGACAGGGAATTATGGCTACACCTTC. Protein: CASYHYSGTGNYGYTF.

The V gene is TRBV11-2, the J gene TRBJ2-1; the match to TRBD2 covers 9 bases. CDR1 and CDR2 (germline): SGHAT, FQNNGV. Losses at the gene ends were 2 bases for V and 5 bases for J; bases not matched to a gene: 13. The CDR3 covers 18 residues. CDR3 amino acids: CASSLRWSSGGKDNEQFF. CDR3 bases: TGTGCCAGCAGCTTAAGGTGGTCCAGCGGGGGGAAGGACAATGAGCAGTTCTTC.

This chain joins TRBV4-2 and TRBJ1-5, with 7 bases that match TRBD1. V lost 4 bases and J lost 7; bases outside the gene matches: 13. From germline, CDR1 is LGHNA and CDR2 YNFKEQ. The CDR3 runs 16 residues. The CDR3 loop reads CASSRLTGEFGQPQHF. CDR3 DNA sequence: TGTGCCAGCAGCCGCCTAACAGGGGAATTTGGCCAGCCCCAGCATTTT.

J is TRBJ2-1 and V is TRBV5-1, with 8 bases lining up with TRBD2. This CDR3 is built from 21 residues. V trimming: 1 base; J trimming: 1 base; junction bases outside the gene matches: 19. Germline CDR1 is SGHRS and CDR2 is YFSETQ. Here the CDR3 DNA reads TGCGCCAGCAGCTTGAACAGGATAGCGGGACGATACGCCATATCCTACAATGAGCAGTTCTTC. Its protein is CASSLNRIAGRYAISYNEQFF.

CDR3 coding DNA: TGTGCCAGCAGTGATTGGACAGGGGTGAATGGCTACACCTTC. Its translation: CASSDWTGVNGYTF. The V call is TRBV25-1, the J call TRBJ1-2; the match to TRBD1 covers 9 bases. Germline V gene sequence: CDR1 MGHDK, CDR2 SYGVNS. The CDR3 contains 14 residues. The V segment lost 3 bases and the J segment 6 bases; nucleotides outside the gene matches: 5.

The chain uses TRBV7-8 and TRBJ1-4; the match to TRBD1 covers 12 bases. Germline CDR1 SGHVS, CDR2 FQNEAQ. This CDR3 is 17 amino acids long. Trimming removed 4 bases from V and 8 bases from J; junction bases left unmatched: 11. CDR3 amino acids: CASSSPQPGQGAEKLFF. CDR3 coding DNA: TGTGCCAGCAGCTCCCCTCAACCGGGACAGGGGGCCGAAAAACTGTTTTTT.

J is TRBJ1-1 and V is TRBV5-8; no firm D call. The CDR3 is made up of 11 amino acids. The germline CDR1 and CDR2 sequences are SGHTS and YDEGEE. V lost 2 bases to trimming and J lost 8 bases, with 7 bases between them. For the CDR3, the DNA is TGTGCCAGCAGCTTCGGGAACGAAGCTTTCTTT. Its translation is CASSFGNEAFF.

This clone was counted between two and nine times. The rearrangement links TRBV28 to TRBJ2-4; 10 bases fit TRBD2. The germline gives CDR1 MDHEN, CDR2 SYDVKM. V lost 4 bases, J lost 1 base, and 7 bases stayed unmatched. This CDR3 is built from 17 residues. CDR3 DNA sequence: TGTGCCAGCAGTTCTCTAAGCGGGAGGGGGGCCAAAAACATTCAGTACTTC. Amino acid sequence: CASSSLSGRGAKNIQYF. Filled out from reference TRBV28 and TRBJ2-4, the complete variable domain reads DVKVTQSSRYLVKRTGEKVFLECVQDMDHENMFWYRQDPGLGLRLIYFSYDVKMKEKGDIPEGYSVSREKKERFSLILESASTNQTSMYLCASSSLSGRGAKNIQYFGAGTRLSVL.

The chain combines TRBV5-1 with TRBJ2-5, with TRBD2 identical over 16 bases. This CDR3 comprises 18 residues. CDR1 SGHRS and CDR2 YFSETQ come from the germline V gene. Unmatched junction bases numbered 7, after V lost 4 bases and J lost 1 base. The CDR3: CASSPGTSGRGGQETQYF. The DNA of the CDR3 is TGCGCCAGCAGCCCGGGGACTAGCGGGAGGGGGGGCCAAGAGACCCAGTACTTC.

V is TRBV30 and J is TRBJ1-2; D is perhaps TRBD1 (5 bases). Trimming removed 3 bases from V and 8 bases from J, with 16 bases in between. Germline V CDR1 and CDR2: GTSNPN, SVGIG (reference sequence). The CDR3 loop spans 13 amino acids. CDR3 sequence: CAWSKGLPGGYTF. Written as DNA, the CDR3 is TGTGCCTGGAGCAAGGGACTACCGGGAGGCTACACCTTC.

On this clone itself: Its ends do not fully match the called genes, so a read error is possible. Other DNA sequences of this sample code for an identical CDR3. The chain recombines TRBV6-1 with TRBJ1-6; 7 nucleotides agree with TRBD1. The CDR3 has 16 amino acids. Germline V gene sequence: CDR1 MNHNS, CDR2 SASEGT. CDR3 region: CASSERVVRGYSPLHF. In DNA, the CDR3 is TGTGCCAGCAGTGAAAGAGTCGTCAGGGGGTATTCACCCCTTCACTTT.

In its sample, this clone was seen a few times. The chain links TRBV28 to TRBJ2-1; 7 bases agree with TRBD2. This CDR3 region has 14 residues. Germline loops: CDR1 MDHEN, CDR2 SYDVKM. Unmatched junction bases numbered 6, after V lost 3 bases and J lost 7 bases. In DNA, the CDR3 is TGTGCCAGCAGTTTGGGAGGGGCACTTAATGAGCAGTTCTTC. Its protein is CASSLGGALNEQFF.

The gene calls are TRBV29-1 and TRBJ1-2; 9 bases are shared with TRBD1. Per the germline V gene, CDR1 is SQVTM and CDR2 is ANQGSEA. V shed 5 bases, J shed 5 bases, and the junction held 6 bases outside the gene matches. This CDR3 region has 13 residues. This CDR3 reads CSVWTGVGYGYTF. In nucleotides, the CDR3 is TGCAGCGTTTGGACAGGGGTAGGGTATGGCTACACCTTC.

This chain links TRBV28 with TRBJ1-1, with a weak D call TRBD1 (5 bases). V was clipped by 3 bases and J by 2 bases, with 10 bases between them. CDR1 and CDR2 (germline): MDHEN, SYDVKM. The CDR3 runs to 14 residues. In DNA, the CDR3 is TGTGCCAGCAGTTTTACGCAGGGAAACACTGAAGCTTTCTTT. It encodes CASSFTQGNTEAFF.

V usage is TRBV10-3 and J usage is TRBJ1-3; 9 bases are shared with TRBD1. The CDR3 totals 16 residues. Trimming took 5 bases from V and 0 from J; bases not matched to a gene: 5. CDR1 and CDR2 (germline): ENHRY, SYGVKD. DNA of the CDR3: TGTGCCATCAGTCCACAGGGGGCCCTCTCTGGAAACACCATATATTTT. Residues: CAISPQGALSGNTIYF.

This chain links TRBV7-6 with TRBJ2-3, with 9 bases lining up with TRBD1. V trimming: 5 bases; J trimming: 0 bases; junction bases outside the gene matches: 9. Germline-derived CDR1 and CDR2 are SGHVS and FNYEAQ. The CDR3 runs 17 residues. The CDR3 DNA follows: TGTGCCAGCAGCCAAAGGTGGGGACAGGGCAGCACAGATACGCAGTATTTT. Translated: CASSQRWGQGSTDTQYF.

The V gene is TRBV7-9, the J gene TRBJ2-1; D uncertain. Trimming stripped 3 bases from V and 8 bases from J, with 29 bases between. Germline V CDR1 and CDR2: SEHNR, FQNEAQ (reference sequence). This CDR3 is 19 amino acids long. The CDR3 loop is CASSFPPKSLENHVYEQFF. CDR3 bases: TGTGCCAGCAGCTTCCCTCCCAAATCCTTAGAAAACCACGTGTATGAGCAGTTCTTC.

This chain joins TRBV30 and TRBJ1-5; 7 nucleotides agree with TRBD1. The CDR3 has 15 residues. Germline CDR1 reads GTSNPN; CDR2 reads SVGIG (reference sequence). J was trimmed by 0 bases and V by 3 bases; bases with no gene match: 5. The CDR3 DNA follows: TGTGCCTGGAGCCAGGGGGACCATAGCAATCAGCCCCAGCATTTT. Translating it yields CAWSQGDHSNQPQHF.

This sequence joins TRBV13 and TRBJ1-1; D call uncertain. The CDR3 length is 14 residues. Trimming removed 5 bases at V and 1 base at J, with 11 bases between. Germline loops: CDR1 PRHDT, CDR2 FYEKMQ (reference sequence). The CDR3 DNA reads TGTGCCAGCAGCCCGCCCTGGGCGAACACTGAAGCTTTCTTT. Its protein is CASSPPWANTEAFF. Supplemented by reference TRBV13 and TRBJ1-1, the full variable domain reads AAGVIQSPRHLIKEKRETATLKCYPIPRHDTVYWYQQGPGQDPQFLISFYEKMQSDKGSIPDRFSAQQFSDYHSELNMSSLELGDSALYFCASSPPWANTEAFFGQGTRLTVV.

The genes are TRBV30 and TRBJ2-7; the match to TRBD1 covers 9 bases. The CDR3 totals 13 residues. The trim removed 5 bases at V and 4 bases at J, leaving 6 bases unmatched. Germline loops: CDR1 GTSNPN, CDR2 SVGIG (reference sequence). For the CDR3, the DNA is TGTGCCTGGGCTACAGGGGGCGGTTACGAGCAGTACTTC. This codes for CAWATGGGYEQYF.

The CDR3 is CATTWSGVGTDTQYF. The DNA of the CDR3 is TGTGCCACCACTTGGAGCGGGGTCGGCACAGATACGCAGTATTTT. V is TRBV2 and J is TRBJ2-3; 7 positions agree with TRBD2. This CDR3 is built from 15 residues. J gave up 1 base and V 10 bases, and 11 bases lay outside the gene matches. CDR1 SNHLY and CDR2 FYNNEI come from the germline V gene.